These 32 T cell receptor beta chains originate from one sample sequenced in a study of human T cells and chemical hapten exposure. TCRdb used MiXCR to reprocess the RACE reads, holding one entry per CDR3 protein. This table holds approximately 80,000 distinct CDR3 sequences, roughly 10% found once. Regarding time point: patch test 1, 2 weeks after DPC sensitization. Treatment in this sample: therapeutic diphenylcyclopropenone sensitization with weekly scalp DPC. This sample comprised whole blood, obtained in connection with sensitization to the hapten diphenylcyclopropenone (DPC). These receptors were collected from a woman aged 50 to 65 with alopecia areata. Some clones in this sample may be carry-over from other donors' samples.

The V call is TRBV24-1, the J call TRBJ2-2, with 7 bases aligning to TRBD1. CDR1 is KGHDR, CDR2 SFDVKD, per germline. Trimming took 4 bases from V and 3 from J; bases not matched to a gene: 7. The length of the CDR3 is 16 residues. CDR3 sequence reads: CATSEVNRGYTGELFF. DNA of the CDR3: TGTGCCACCAGTGAGGTGAACAGGGGTTACACCGGGGAGCTGTTTTTT.

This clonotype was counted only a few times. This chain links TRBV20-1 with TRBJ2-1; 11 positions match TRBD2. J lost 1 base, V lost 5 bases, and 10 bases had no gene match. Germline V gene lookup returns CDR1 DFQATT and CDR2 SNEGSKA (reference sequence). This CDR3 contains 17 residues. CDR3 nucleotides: TGCAGTGCTCTTGGGCCGACTAGCGGGATTTCCTACAATGAGCAGTTCTTC. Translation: CSALGPTSGISYNEQFF.

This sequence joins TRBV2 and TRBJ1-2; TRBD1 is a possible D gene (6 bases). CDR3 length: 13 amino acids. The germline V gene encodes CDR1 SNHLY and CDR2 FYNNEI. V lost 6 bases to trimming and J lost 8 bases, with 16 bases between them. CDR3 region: CASRGGGASGYTF. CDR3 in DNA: TGTGCCAGCAGAGGTGGGGGCGCTTCGGGCTACACCTTC.

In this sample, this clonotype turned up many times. The chain's CDR3 is CASSYALAEAFF. The CDR3 DNA reads as TGTGCCAGCAGTTACGCGCTGGCTGAAGCTTTCTTT. This chain joins TRBV6-2 or TRBV6-3 and TRBJ1-1; D ambiguous. V lost 2 bases to trimming and J lost 6 bases, with 7 bases between them. Germline CDR1 is MNHEY and CDR2 is SVGEGT. This CDR3 is 12 amino acids long.

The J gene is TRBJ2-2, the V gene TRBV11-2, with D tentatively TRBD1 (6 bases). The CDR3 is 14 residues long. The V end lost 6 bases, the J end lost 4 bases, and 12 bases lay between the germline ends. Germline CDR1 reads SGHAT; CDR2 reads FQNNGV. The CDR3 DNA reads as TGTGCCAGCAGTCACAGCAGGGGCACCGGGGAGCTGTTTTTT. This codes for CASSHSRGTGELFF.

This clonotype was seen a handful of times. The CDR3 loop is CASSQEGGSTYNEQFF. CDR3 bases: TGCGCCAGCAGCCAAGAAGGTGGATCCACCTACAATGAGCAGTTCTTC. This chain connects TRBV4-1 to TRBJ2-1; D gene uncertain. Deletions cut 0 bases from V and 2 bases from J, with 11 bases between. This CDR3 spans 16 amino acids. Germline V gene sequence: CDR1 MGHRA, CDR2 YSYEKL.

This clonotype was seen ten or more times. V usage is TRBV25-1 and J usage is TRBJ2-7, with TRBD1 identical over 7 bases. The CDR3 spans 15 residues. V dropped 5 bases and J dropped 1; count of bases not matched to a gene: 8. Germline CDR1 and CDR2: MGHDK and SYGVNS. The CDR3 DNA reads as TGTGCCAGCAGTAAGCCCGGGACAGCGTCCTACGAGCAGTACTTC. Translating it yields CASSKPGTASYEQYF.

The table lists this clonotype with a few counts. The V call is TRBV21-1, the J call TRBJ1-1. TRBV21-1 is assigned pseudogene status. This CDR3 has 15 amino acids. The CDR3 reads CASSLMGMGKSEAFF. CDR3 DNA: TGTGCCAGCAGCCTTATGGGGATGGGAAAGTCTGAAGCTTTCTTT.

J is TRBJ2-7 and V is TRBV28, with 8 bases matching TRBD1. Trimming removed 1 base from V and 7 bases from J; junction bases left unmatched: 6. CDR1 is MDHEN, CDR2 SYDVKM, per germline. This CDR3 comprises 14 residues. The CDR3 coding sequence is TGTGCCAGCAGTTTATTTCAGGGGGCGCGGGAGCAGTACTTC. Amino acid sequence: CASSLFQGAREQYF.

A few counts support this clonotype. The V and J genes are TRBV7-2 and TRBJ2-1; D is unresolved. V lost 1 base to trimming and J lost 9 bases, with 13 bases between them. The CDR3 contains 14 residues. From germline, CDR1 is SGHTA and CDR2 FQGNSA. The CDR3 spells CASSLGGSATEQFF. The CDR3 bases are TGTGCCAGCAGCTTAGGTGGATCGGCCACTGAGCAGTTCTTC.

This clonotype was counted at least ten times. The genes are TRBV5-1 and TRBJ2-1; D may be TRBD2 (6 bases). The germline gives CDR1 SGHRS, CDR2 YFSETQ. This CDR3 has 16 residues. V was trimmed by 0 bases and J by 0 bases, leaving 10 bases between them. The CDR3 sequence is CASSLVAGSSYNEQFF. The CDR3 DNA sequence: TGCGCCAGCAGCTTGGTTGCCGGGAGCTCCTACAATGAGCAGTTCTTC.

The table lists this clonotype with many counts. The DNA for the CDR3 is TGCAGCGTGGGCACGGCCGTGATGGGCTACACCTTC. Residues: CSVGTAVMGYTF. The chain joins TRBV29-1 to TRBJ1-2; D is unresolved. The CDR3 totals 12 residues. Per germline, CDR1 SQVTM and CDR2 ANQGSEA. Trimming cost V 6 bases and J 8 bases, with 16 bases left between them.

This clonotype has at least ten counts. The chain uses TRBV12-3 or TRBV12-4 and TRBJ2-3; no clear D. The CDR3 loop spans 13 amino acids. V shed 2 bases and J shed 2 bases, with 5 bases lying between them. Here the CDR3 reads CASSLSFTDTQYF. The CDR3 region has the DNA TGTGCCAGCAGTTTAAGTTTCACAGATACGCAGTATTTT.

Written as DNA, the CDR3 is TGCAGCGTTGAACGGGGAGAATACCAAGAGACCCAGTACTTC. It specifies CSVERGEYQETQYF. The chain joins TRBV29-1 to TRBJ2-5, with D possibly being TRBD2 (5 bases). Between the trimmed V and J ends, which lost 2 bases and 0 bases, there was a span of 10 bases. This CDR3 comprises 14 residues. Germline-derived CDR1 and CDR2 are SQVTM and ANQGSEA.

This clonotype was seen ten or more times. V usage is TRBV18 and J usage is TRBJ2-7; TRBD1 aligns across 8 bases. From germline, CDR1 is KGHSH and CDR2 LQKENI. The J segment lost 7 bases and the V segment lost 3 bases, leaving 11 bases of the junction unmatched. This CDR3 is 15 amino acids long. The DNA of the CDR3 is TGTGCCAGCTCACCCCTAGGACAGGGTTCGTCTGAGCAGTACTTC. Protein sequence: CASSPLGQGSSEQYF.

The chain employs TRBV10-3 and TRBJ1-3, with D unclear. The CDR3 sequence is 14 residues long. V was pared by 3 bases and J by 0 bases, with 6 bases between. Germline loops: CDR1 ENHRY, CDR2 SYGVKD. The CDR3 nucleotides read TGTGCCATCAGTGAAGCCCCCTCTGGAAACACCATATATTTT. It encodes CAISEAPSGNTIYF.

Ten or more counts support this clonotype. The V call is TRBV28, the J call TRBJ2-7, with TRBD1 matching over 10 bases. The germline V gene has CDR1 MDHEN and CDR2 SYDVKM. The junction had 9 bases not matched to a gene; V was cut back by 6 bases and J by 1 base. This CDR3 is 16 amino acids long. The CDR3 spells CASSSPPGQGSYEQYF. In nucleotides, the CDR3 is TGTGCCAGCAGCTCCCCGCCGGGACAGGGGTCCTACGAGCAGTACTTC.

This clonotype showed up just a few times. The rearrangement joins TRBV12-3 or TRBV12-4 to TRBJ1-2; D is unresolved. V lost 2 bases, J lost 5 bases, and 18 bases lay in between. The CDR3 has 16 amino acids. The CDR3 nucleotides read TGTGCCAGCAGTTTATCTCGTTGGACGGTAGAGTATGGCTACACCTTC. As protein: CASSLSRWTVEYGYTF.

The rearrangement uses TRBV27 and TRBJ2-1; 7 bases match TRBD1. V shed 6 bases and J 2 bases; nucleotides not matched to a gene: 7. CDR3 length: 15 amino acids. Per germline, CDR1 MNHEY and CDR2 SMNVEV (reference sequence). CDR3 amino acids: CASRRTGTAYNEQFF. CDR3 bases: TGTGCCAGCAGACGTACCGGGACAGCCTACAATGAGCAGTTCTTC.

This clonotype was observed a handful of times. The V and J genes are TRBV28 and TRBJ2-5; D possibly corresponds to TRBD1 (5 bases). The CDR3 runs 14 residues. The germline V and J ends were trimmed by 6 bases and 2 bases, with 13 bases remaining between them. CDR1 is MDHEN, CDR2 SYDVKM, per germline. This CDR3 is CASRGPTSQETQYF. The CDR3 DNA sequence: TGTGCCAGCAGGGGGCCGACAAGTCAAGAGACCCAGTACTTC.

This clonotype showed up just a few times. The CDR3 spells CASSLAIAGGNEQFF. The DNA of the CDR3 is TGTGCCAGCAGCTTAGCGATAGCGGGAGGTAATGAGCAGTTCTTC. The rearrangement joins TRBV7-2 to TRBJ2-1; 10 bases fit TRBD2. Looked up from germline, CDR1 is SGHTA and CDR2 is FQGNSA. With V trimmed by 0 bases and J by 7 bases, 3 bases remained unmatched. The CDR3 runs to 15 residues.

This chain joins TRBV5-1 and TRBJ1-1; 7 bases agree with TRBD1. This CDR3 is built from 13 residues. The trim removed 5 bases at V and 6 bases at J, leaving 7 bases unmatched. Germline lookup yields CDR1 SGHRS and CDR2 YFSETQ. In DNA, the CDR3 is TGCGCCAGCAGACCGGACAGGTTCTCTGAAGCTTTCTTT. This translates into CASRPDRFSEAFF.

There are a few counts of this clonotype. The CDR3 loop is CASSPASGFYNEQFF. For the CDR3, the DNA is TGTGCCAGCTCACCGGCTAGCGGATTCTACAATGAGCAGTTCTTC. The chain employs TRBV18 and TRBJ2-1; 7 bases fit TRBD2. The CDR3 sequence is 15 residues long. The V gene end was trimmed by 3 bases and the J gene end by 3 bases; junction bases not matched to a gene: 5. Germline V gene lookup returns CDR1 KGHSH and CDR2 LQKENI.

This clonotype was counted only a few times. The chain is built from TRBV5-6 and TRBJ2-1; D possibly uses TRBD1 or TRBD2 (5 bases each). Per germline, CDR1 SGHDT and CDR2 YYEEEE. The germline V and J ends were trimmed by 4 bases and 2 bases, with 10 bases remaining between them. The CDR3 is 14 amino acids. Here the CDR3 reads CASSPGTAYNEQFF. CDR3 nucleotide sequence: TGTGCCAGCAGCCCCGGGACGGCCTACAATGAGCAGTTCTTC. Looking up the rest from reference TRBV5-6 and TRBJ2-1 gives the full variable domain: DAGVTQSPTHLIKTRGQQVTLRCSPKSGHDTVSWYQQALGQGPQFIFQYYEEEERQRGNFPDRFSGHQFPNYSSELNVNALLLGDSALYLCASSPGTAYNEQFFGPGTRLTVL.

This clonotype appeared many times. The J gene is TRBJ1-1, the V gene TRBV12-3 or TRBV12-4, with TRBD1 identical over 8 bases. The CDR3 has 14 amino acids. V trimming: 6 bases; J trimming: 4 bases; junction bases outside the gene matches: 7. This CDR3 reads CASSLRDRGTEAFF. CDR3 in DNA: TGTGCCAGCAGCCTCCGAGACAGGGGCACTGAAGCTTTCTTT.

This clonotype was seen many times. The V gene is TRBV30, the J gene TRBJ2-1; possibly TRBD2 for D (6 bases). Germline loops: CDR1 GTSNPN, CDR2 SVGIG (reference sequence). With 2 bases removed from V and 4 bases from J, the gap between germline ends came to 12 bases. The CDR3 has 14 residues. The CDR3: CAWSPLSGYNEQFF. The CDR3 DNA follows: TGTGCCTGGAGTCCCCTAAGCGGGTACAATGAGCAGTTCTTC.

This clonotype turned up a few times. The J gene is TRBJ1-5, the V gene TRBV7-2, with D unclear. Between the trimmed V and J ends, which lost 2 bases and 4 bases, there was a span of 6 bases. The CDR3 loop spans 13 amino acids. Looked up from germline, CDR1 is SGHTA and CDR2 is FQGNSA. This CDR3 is CASSLWGNQPQHF. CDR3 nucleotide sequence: TGTGCCAGCAGCTTATGGGGAAATCAGCCCCAGCATTTT.

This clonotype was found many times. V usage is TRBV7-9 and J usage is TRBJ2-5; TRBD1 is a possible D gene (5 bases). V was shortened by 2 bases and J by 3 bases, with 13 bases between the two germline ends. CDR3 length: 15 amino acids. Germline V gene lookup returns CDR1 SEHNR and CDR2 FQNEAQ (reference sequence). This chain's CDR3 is CASSLWMGREETQYF. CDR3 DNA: TGTGCCAGCAGCTTATGGATGGGCAGGGAAGAGACCCAGTACTTC.

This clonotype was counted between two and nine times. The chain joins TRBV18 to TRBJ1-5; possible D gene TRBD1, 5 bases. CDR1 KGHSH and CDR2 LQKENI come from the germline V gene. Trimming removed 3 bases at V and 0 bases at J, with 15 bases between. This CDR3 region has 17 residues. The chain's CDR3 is CASSPAGLSYSNQPQHF. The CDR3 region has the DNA TGTGCCAGCTCACCGGCAGGGCTCTCATATAGCAATCAGCCCCAGCATTTT.

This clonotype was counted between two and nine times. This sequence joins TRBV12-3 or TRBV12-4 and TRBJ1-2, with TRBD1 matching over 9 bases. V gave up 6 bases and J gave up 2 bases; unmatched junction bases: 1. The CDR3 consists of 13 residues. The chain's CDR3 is CASRGTGNYGYTF. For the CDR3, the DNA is TGTGCCAGCAGGGGGACAGGGAACTATGGCTACACCTTC.

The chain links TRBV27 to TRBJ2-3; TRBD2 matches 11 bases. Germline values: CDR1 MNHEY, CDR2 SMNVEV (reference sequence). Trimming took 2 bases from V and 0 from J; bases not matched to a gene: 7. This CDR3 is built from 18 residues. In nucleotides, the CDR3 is TGTGCCAGCAGTTTAACGTCTAGCGGGAGGACTAGCACAGATACGCAGTATTTT. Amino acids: CASSLTSSGRTSTDTQYF.

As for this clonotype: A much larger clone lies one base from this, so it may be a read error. The CDR3 is CVSSFSMNTEAFF. As DNA, the CDR3 is TGTGTCAGCAGCTTCTCAATGAACACTGAAGCTTTCTTT. The rearrangement joins TRBV5-5 to TRBJ1-1; D is uncertain. The germline gives CDR1 SGHKS, CDR2 YYEKEE (reference sequence). The CDR3 length is 13 residues.